These 3 T cell receptor beta chains share one sample of origin, sequenced in a study of T cell repertoires in cytomegalovirus infection. MiXCR, applied by TCRdb to the reads, yields one record per CDR3 protein. In the table there are approximately 100,000 distinct CDR3 sequences, about 22% of which are singletons. The material sequenced was CD8+ T cells from PBMCs. These receptor sequences come from a human donor in good health (CMV status not recorded). Some clones in this sample may be carry-over from other donors' samples.

This clonotype was detected many times. V gene TRBV12-3 or TRBV12-4 combines with J gene TRBJ1-2; D may be TRBD1 (5 bases). This CDR3 is 16 amino acids long. V dropped 7 bases and J dropped 3 bases, with 21 bases sitting between them. The CDR3 is CASTSTVQLSDYGYTF. CDR3 in DNA: TGTGCCAGCACCTCGACAGTTCAGCTATCCGACTATGGCTACACCTTC.

The chain couples TRBV15 to TRBJ2-2; no reliable D call. The CDR3 covers 16 residues. Germline values: CDR1 LNHNV, CDR2 YYDKDF (reference sequence). The V end was cut by 1 base, the J end by 0 bases, with 9 bases between. CDR3 amino acids: CATSRGSGSNTGELFF. CDR3 bases: TGTGCCACCAGCAGAGGATCCGGGTCGAACACCGGGGAGCTGTTTTTT.

This chain connects TRBV7-6 to TRBJ2-7; a weak D match, TRBD2 (5 bases). CDR3 length: 13 residues. V was pared by 1 base and J by 6 bases, with 10 bases between. In germline, CDR1 is SGHVS, CDR2 FNYEAQ. CDR3 in DNA: TGTGCCAGCAGCTTAGGGGTAGCGATCGAGCAGTACTTC. Its translation is CASSLGVAIEQYF.